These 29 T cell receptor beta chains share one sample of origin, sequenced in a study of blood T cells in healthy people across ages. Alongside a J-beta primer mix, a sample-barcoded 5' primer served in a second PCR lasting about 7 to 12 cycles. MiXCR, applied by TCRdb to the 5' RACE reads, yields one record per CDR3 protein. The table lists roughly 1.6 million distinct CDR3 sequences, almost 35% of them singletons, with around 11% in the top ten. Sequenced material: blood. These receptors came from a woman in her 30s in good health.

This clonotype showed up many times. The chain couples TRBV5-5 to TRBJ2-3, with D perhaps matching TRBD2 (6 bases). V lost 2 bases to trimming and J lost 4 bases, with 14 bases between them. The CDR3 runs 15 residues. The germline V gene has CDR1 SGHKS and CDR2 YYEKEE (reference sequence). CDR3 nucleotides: TGTGCCAGCAGCTTTCGTGCGGGAAGGGCAGATACGCAGTATTTT. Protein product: CASSFRAGRADTQYF.

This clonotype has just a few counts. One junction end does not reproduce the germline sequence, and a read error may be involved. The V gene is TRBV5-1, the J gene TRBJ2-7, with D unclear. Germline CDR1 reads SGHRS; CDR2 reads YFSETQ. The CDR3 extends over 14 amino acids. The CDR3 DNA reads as TGTGCCAGCAGTCTCCCTGGTCGCTCCTACGAGCAGTACTTC. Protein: CASSLPGRSYEQYF.

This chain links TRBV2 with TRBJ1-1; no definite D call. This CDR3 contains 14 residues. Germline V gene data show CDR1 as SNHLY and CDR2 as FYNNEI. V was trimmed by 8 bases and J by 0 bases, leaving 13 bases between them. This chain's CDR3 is CASVEQTLNTEAFF. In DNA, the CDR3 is TGTGCCAGCGTCGAACAGACTCTGAACACTGAAGCTTTCTTT.

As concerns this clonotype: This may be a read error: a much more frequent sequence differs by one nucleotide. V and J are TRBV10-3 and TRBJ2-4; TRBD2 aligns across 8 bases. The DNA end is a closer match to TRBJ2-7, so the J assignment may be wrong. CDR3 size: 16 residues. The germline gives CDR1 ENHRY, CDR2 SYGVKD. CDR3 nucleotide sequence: TGTGCCATCAGTGACTCGAGGGGGACTAGTGGTTGCGAGCAGTACTTC. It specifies CAISDSRGTSGCEQYF.

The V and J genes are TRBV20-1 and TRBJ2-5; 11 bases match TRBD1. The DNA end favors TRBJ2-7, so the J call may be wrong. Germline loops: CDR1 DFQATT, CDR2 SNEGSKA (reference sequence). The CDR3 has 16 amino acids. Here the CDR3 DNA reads TGCAGTGCTAGAGAGCGGACAGGGGGCAGACAAGGCGAGCAGTACTTC. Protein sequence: CSARERTGGRQGEQYF.

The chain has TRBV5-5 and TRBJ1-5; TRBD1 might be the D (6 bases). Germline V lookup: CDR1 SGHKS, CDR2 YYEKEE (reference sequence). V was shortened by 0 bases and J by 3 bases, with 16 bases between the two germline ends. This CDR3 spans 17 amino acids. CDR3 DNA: TGTGCCAGCAGCTTGGCGGGGACACCGGCGGACAATCAGCCCCAGCATTTT. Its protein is CASSLAGTPADNQPQHF. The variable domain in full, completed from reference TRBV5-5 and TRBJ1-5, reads DAGVTQSPTHLIKTRGQQVTLRCSPISGHKSVSWYQQVLGQGPQFIFQYYEKEERGRGNFPDRFSARQFPNYSSELNVNALLLGDSALYLCASSLAGTPADNQPQHFGDGTRLSIL.

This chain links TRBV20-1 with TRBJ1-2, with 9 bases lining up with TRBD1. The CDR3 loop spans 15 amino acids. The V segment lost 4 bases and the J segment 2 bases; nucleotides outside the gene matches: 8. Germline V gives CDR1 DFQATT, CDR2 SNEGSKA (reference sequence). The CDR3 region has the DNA TGCAGTGCTATCGGACAGGGGAATCAAAACTATGGCTACACCTTC. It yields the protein CSAIGQGNQNYGYTF.

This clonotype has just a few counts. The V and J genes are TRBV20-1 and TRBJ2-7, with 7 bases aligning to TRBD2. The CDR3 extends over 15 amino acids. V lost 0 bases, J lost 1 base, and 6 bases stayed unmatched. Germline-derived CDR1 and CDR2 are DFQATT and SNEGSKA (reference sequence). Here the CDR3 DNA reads TGCAGTGCTAGAGACCCCCCTAGCGGTTCCTACGAGCAGTACTTC. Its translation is CSARDPPSGSYEQYF.

The CDR3 reads CASSLALLAGDTDTQYF. The CDR3, as DNA: TGCGCCAGCAGCCTCGCCTTACTAGCGGGGGACACAGATACGCAGTATTTT. V and J are TRBV4-1 and TRBJ2-3, with TRBD2 identical over 11 bases. This CDR3 has 17 amino acids. Germline CDR1 MGHRA, CDR2 YSYEKL. V lost 4 bases and J lost 2; bases outside the gene matches: 8.

CDR3 nucleotide sequence: TGTGCCAGCAGCGACAGTGGTAGCGGAGGGGGCGGGGAGCTGTTTTTT. Residues: CASSDSGSGGGGELFF. The rearrangement uses TRBV7-6 and TRBJ2-2; D could derive from TRBD1 or TRBD2 (6 bases each). V lost 5 bases, J lost 7 bases, and 20 bases lay in between. The germline gives CDR1 SGHVS, CDR2 FNYEAQ. The length of the CDR3 is 16 residues.

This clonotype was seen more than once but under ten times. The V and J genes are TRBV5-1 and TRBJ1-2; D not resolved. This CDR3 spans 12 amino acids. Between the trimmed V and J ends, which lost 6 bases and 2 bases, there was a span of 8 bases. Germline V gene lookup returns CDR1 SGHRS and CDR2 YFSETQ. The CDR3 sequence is CASKPGNYGYTF. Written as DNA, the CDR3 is TGCGCCAGCAAGCCGGGGAACTATGGCTACACCTTC. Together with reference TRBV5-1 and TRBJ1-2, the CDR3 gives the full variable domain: KAGVTQTPRYLIKTRGQQVTLSCSPISGHRSVSWYQQTPGQGLQFLFEYFSETQRNKGNFPGRFSGRQFSNSRSEMNVSTLELGDSALYLCASKPGNYGYTFGSGTRLTVV.

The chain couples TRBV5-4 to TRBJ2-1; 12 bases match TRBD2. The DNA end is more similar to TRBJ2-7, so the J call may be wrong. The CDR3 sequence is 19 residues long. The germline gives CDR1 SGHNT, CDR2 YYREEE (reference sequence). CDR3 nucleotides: TGTGCCAGCAGCTTGGCACGGACTAGCGGGGCCAGCTCCTACAATGAGCAGTACTTC. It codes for CASSLARTSGASSYNEQYF.

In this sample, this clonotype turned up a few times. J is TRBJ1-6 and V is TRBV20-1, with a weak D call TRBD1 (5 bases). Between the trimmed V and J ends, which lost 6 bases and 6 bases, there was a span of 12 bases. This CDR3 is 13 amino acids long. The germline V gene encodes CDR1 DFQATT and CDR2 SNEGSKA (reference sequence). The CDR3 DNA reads TGCAGTGCCACAGGAATTTTTAATTCACCCCTCCACTTT. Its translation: CSATGIFNSPLHF.

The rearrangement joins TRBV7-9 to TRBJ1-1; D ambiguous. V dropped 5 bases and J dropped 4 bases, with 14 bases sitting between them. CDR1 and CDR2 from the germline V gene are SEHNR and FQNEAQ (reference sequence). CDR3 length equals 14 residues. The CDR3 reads CASSPKEARTEAFF. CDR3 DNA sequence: TGTGCCAGCAGCCCGAAGGAGGCCCGCACTGAAGCTTTCTTT.

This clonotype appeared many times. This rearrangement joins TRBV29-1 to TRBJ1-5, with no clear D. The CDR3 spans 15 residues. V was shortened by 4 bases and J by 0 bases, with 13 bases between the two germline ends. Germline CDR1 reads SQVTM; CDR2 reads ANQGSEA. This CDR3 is CSVGAGVNSNQPQHF. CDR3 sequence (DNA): TGCAGCGTTGGGGCCGGGGTAAATAGCAATCAGCCCCAGCATTTT. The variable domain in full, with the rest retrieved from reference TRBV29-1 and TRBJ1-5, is SAVISQKPSRDICQRGTSLTIQCQVDSQVTMMFWYRQQPGQSLTLIATANQGSEATYESGFVIDKFPISRPNLTFSTLTVSNMSPEDSSIYLCSVGAGVNSNQPQHFGDGTRLSIL.

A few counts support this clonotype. This chain's CDR3 is CASSLKPSGGYYQETQYF. In nucleotides, the CDR3 is TGTGCCAGCAGTCTTAAACCTAGCGGGGGTTACTACCAAGAGACCCAGTACTTC. The rearrangement uses TRBV27 and TRBJ2-5; 10 bases line up with TRBD2. The CDR3 spans 18 residues. The trim removed 5 bases at V and 0 bases at J, leaving 12 bases unmatched. Germline V gene sequence: CDR1 MNHEY, CDR2 SMNVEV (reference sequence).

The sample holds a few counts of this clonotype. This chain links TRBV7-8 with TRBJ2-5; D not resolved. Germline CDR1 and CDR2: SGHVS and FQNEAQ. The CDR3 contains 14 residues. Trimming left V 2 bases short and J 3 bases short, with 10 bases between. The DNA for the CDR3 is TGTGCCAGCAGCTTACTAGGAAGAAAAGAGACCCAGTACTTC. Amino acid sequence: CASSLLGRKETQYF.

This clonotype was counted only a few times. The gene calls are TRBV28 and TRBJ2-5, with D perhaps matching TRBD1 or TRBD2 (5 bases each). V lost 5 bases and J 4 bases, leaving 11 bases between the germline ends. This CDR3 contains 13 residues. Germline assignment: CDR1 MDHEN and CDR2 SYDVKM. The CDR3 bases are TGTGCCAGCAGTACGGGGCGCCTAGAGACCCAGTACTTC. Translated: CASSTGRLETQYF.

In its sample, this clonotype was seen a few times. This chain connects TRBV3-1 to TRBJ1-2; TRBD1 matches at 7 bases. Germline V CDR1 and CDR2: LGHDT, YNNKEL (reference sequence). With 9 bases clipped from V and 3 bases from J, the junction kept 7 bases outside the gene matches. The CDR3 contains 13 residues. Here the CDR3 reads CASRDSSHYGYTF. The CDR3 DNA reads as TGTGCCAGTCGGGACAGTTCCCACTATGGCTACACCTTC.

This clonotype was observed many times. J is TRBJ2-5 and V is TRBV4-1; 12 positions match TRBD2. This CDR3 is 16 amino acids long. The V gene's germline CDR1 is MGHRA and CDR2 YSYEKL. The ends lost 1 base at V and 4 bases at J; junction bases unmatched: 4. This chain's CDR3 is CASSQASGGAGETQYF. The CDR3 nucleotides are TGCGCCAGCAGCCAAGCTAGCGGGGGGGCCGGAGAGACCCAGTACTTC.

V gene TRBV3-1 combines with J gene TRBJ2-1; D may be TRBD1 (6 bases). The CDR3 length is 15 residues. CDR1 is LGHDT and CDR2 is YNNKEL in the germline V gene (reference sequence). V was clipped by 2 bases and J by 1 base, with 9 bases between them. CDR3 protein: CASSQHRESYNEQFF. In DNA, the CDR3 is TGTGCCAGCAGCCAACACAGGGAGTCCTACAATGAGCAGTTCTTC.

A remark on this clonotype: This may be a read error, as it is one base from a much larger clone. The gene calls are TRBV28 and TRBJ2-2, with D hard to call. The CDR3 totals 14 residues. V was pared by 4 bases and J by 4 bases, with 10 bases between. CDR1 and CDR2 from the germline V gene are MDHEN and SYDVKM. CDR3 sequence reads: CASSSRTSTGELFF. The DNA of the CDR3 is TGTGCCAGCAGTTCCCGAACGAGCACCGGGGAGCTGTTTTTT.

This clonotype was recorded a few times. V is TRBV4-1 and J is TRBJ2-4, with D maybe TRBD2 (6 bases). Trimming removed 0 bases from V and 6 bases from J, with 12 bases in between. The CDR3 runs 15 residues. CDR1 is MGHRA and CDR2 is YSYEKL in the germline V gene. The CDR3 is CASSQDPGSRNIQYF. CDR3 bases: TGCGCCAGCAGCCAAGATCCCGGGAGTAGAAACATTCAGTACTTC.

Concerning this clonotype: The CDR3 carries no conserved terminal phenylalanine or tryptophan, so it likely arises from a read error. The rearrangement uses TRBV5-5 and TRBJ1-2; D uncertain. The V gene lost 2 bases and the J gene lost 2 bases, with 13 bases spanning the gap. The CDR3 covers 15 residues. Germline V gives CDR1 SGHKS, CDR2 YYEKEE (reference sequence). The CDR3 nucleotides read TGTGCCAGCAGCTTTGGGCAGAATAACAACTATGGCTACACCGTT. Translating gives CASSFGQNNNYGYTV.

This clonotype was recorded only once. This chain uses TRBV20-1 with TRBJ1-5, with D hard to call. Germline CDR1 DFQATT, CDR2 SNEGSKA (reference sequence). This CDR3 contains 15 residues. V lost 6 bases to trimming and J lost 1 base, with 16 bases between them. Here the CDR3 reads CSAGGEVPSNQPQHF. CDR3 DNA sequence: TGCAGTGCCGGAGGTGAGGTTCCCAGCAATCAGCCCCAGCATTTT.

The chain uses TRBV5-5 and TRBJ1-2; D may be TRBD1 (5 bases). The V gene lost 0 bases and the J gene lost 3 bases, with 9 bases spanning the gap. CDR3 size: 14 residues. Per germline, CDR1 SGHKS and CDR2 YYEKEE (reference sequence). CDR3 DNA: TGTGCCAGCAGCTTGGGGCGGGACGACTATGGCTACACCTTC. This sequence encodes CASSLGRDDYGYTF.

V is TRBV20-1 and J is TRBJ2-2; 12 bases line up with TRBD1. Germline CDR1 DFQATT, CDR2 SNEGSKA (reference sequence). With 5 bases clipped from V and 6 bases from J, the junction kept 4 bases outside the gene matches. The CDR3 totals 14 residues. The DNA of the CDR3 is TGCAGTGCTCCGGGACAGGGGGCCGCCGGGGAGCTGTTTTTT. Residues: CSAPGQGAAGELFF.

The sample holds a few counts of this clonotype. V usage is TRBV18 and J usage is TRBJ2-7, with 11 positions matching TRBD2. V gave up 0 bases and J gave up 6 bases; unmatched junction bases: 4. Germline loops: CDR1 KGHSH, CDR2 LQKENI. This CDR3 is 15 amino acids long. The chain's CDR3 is CASSPPSGRVGEQYF. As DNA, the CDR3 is TGTGCCAGCTCACCACCTAGCGGGAGGGTTGGCGAGCAGTACTTC.

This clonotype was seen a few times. The CDR3, as DNA: TGTGCCAGCAGCTGGGGGGGACAACAAATTTGGAACACTGAAGCTTTCTTT. Protein: CASSWGGQQIWNTEAFF. This chain connects TRBV5-6 to TRBJ1-1; TRBD1 is a possible D gene (6 bases). Germline CDR1 and CDR2: SGHDT and YYEEEE. The CDR3 extends over 17 amino acids. V dropped 3 bases and J dropped 1 base, with 19 bases sitting between them.